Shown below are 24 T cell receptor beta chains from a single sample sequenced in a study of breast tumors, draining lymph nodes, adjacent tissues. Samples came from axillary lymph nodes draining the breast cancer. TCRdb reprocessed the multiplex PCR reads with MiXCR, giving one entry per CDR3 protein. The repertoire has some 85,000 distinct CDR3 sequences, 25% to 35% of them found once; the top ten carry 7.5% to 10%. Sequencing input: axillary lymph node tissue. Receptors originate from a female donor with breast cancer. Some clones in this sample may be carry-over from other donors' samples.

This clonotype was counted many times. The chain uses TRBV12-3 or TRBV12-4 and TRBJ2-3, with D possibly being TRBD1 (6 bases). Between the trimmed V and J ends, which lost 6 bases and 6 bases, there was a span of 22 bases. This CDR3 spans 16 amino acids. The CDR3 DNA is TGTGCCAGCAGGGCCGGAAGGGACATTACCCGGGATACGCAGTATTTT. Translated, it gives CASRAGRDITRDTQYF.

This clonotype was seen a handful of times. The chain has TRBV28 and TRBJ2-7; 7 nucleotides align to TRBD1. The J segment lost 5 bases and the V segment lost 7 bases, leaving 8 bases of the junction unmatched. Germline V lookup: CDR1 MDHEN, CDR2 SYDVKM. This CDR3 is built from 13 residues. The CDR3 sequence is CASTLQGMDEQYF. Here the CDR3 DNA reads TGTGCCAGCACCTTACAGGGGATGGACGAGCAGTACTTC.

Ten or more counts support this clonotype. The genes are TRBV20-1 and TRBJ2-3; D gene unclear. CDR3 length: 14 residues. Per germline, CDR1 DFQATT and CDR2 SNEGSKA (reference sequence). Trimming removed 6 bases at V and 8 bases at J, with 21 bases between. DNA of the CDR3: TGCAGTGCCCAACCCCCCTGGGAATATAGTACGCAGTATTTT. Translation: CSAQPPWEYSTQYF.

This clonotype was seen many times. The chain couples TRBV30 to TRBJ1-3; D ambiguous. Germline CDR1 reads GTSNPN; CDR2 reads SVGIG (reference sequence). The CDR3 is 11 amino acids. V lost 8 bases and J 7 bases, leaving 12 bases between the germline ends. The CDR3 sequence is CAGSPGNTIYF. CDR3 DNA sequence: TGTGCCGGGTCCCCGGGTAACACCATATATTTT.

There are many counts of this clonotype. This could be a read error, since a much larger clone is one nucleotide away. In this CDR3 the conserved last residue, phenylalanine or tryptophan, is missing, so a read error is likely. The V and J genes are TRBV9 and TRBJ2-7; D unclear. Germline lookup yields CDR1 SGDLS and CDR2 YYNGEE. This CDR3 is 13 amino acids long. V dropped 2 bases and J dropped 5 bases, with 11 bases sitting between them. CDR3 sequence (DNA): TGTGCCAGCAGCGTGTCTGGGCAGGACGAGCAGTACTCC. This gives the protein CASSVSGQDEQYS.

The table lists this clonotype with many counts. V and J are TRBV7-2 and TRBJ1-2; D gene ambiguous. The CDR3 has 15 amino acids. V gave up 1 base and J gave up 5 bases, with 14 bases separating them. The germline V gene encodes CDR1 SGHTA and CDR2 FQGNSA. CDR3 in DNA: TGTGCCAGCAGCTTAGGATCAGGTCGTAAATATGGCTACACCTTC. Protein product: CASSLGSGRKYGYTF.

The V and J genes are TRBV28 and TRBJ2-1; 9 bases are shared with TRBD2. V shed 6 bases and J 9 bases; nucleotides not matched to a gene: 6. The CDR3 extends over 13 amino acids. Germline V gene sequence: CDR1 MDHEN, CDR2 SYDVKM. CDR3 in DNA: TGTGCCAGCAGAGCGGGGGGCGTGTTTGAGCAGTTCTTC. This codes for CASRAGGVFEQFF.

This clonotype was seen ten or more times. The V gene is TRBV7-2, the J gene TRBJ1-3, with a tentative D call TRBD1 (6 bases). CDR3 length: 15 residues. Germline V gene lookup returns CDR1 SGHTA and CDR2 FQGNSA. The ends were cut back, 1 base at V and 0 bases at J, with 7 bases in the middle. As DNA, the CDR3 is TGTGCCAGCAGCTTAGGGACAGACTCTGGAAACACCATATATTTT. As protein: CASSLGTDSGNTIYF.

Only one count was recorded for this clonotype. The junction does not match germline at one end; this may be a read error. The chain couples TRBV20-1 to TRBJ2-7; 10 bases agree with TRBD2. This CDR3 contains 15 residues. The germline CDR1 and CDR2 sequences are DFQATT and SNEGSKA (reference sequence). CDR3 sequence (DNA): TGCAGTGCCAGAGTAGGCAGCGGGAGGGCCAGGGAGCGGTACTTC. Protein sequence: CSARVGSGRARERYF.

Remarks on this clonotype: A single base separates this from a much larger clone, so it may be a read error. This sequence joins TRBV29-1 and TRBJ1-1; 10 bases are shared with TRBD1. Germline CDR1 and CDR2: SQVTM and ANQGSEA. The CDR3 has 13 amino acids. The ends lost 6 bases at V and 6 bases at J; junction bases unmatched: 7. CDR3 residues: CSVGQGTGAEAFF. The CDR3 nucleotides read TGCAGCGTGGGACAGGGGACGGGGGCTGAAGCTTTCTTT.

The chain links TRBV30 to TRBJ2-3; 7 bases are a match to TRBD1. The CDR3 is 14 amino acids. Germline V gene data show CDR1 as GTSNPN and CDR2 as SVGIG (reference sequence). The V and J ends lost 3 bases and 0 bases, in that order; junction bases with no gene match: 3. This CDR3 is CAWSPGQSTDTQYF. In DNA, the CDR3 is TGTGCCTGGAGCCCGGGACAGAGCACAGATACGCAGTATTTT.

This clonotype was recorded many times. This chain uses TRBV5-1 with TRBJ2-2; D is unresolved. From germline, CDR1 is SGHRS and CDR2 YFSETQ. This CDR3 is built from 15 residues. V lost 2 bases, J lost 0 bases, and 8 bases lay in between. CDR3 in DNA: TGCGCCAGCAGCTTACTTGCTGCGAACACCGGGGAGCTGTTTTTT. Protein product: CASSLLAANTGELFF.

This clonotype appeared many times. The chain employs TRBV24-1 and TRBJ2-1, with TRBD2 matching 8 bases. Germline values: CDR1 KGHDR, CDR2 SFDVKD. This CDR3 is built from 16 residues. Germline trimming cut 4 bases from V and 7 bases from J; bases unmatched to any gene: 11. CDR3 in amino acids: CATSDVPRGGTNEQFF. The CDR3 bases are TGTGCCACCAGTGACGTCCCTCGGGGGGGGACAAATGAGCAGTTCTTC.

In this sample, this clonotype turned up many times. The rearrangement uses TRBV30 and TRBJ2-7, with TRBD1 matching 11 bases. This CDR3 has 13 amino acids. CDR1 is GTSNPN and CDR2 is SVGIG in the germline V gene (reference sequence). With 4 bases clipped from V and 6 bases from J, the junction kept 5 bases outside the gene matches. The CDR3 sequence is CAWNGQGAGEQYF. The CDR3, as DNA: TGTGCCTGGAATGGACAGGGGGCTGGCGAGCAGTACTTC.

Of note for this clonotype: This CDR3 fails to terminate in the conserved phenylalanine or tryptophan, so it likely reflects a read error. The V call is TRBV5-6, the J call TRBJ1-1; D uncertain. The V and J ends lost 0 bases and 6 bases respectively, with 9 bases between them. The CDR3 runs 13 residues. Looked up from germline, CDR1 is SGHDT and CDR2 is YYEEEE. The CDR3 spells CASSLGVGPEAFS. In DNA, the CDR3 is TGTGCCAGCAGCTTGGGGGTGGGTCCTGAAGCTTTCTCT.

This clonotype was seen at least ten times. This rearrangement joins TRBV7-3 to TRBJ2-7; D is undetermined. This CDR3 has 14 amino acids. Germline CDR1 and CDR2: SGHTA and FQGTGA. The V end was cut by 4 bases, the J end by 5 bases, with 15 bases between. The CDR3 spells CASSSGRYPNEQYF. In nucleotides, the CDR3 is TGTGCCAGCAGCTCCGGTCGCTACCCCAACGAGCAGTACTTC.

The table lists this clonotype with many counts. CDR3 in amino acids: CASSQGVGHLQRELFF. CDR3 coding DNA: TGCGCCAGCAGCCAAGGTGTCGGACACCTCCAAAGGGAGCTGTTTTTT. The chain is built from TRBV4-3 and TRBJ2-2, with D maybe TRBD1 (5 bases). Deletions cut 1 base from V and 9 bases from J, with 18 bases between. CDR1 is LGHNA, CDR2 YSLEER, per germline. The CDR3 is 16 amino acids.

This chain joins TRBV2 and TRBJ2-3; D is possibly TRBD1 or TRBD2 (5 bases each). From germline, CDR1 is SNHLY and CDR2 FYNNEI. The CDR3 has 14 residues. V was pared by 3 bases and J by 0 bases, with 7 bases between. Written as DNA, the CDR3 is TGTGCCAGCAGTGAGGGACGTAGCACAGATACGCAGTATTTT. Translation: CASSEGRSTDTQYF.

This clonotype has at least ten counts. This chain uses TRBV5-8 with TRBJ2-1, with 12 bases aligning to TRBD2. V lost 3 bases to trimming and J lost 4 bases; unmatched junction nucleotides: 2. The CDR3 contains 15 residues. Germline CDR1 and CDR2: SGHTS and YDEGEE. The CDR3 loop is CASSSTSGRYNEQFF. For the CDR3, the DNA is TGTGCCAGCAGCTCAACTAGCGGGAGGTACAATGAGCAGTTCTTC.

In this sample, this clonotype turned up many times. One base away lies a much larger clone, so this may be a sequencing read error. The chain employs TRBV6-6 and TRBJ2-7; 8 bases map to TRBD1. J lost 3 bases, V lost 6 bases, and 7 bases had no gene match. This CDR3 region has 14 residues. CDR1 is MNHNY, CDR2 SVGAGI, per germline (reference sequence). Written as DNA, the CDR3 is TGTGCCAGCAGGCACCAGGGGGCGCGCTACGAGCAGTACTTC. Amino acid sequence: CASRHQGARYEQYF.

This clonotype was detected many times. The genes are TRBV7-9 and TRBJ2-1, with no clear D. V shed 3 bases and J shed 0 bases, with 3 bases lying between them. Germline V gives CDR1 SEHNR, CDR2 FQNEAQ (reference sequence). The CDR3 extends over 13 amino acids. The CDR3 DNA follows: TGTGCCAGCAGCTTGGGCTCCTACAATGAGCAGTTCTTC. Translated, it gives CASSLGSYNEQFF.

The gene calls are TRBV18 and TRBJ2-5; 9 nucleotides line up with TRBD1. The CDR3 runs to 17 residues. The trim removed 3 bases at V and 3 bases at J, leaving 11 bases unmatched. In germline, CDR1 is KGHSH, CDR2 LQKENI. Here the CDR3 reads CASSPWDRESPEETQYF. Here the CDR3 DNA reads TGTGCCAGCTCACCCTGGGACAGGGAGTCGCCTGAAGAGACCCAGTACTTC. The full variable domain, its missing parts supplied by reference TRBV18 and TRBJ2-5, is NAGVMQNPRHLVRRRGQEARLRCSPMKGHSHVYWYRQLPEEGLKFMVYLQKENIIDESGMPKERFSAEFPKEGPSILRIQQVVRGDSAAYFCASSPWDRESPEETQYFGPGTRLLVL.

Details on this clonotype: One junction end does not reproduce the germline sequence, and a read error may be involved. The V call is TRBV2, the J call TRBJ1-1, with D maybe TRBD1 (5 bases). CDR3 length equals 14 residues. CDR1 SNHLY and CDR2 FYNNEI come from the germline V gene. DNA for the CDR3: TGCCCCAGCCGAGGCGACAGCGTAAACACTGAAGCTTTCTTT. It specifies CPSRGDSVNTEAFF.

The CDR3 bases are TGTGCCAGTAGTACGCGGGGACAGGGGTTAGACATTCAGTACTTC. This encodes CASSTRGQGLDIQYF. This sequence joins TRBV19 and TRBJ2-4; 10 bases align to TRBD1. Trimming cost V 4 bases and J 8 bases; bases outside gene matches: 8. Per germline, CDR1 LNHDA and CDR2 SQIVND (reference sequence). The CDR3 contains 15 residues. Variable domain in full (rest from reference TRBV19 and TRBJ2-4): DGGITQSPKYLFRKEGQNVTLSCEQNLNHDAMYWYRQDPGQGLRLIYYSQIVNDFQKGDIAEGYSVSREKKESFPLTVTSAQKNPTAFYLCASSTRGQGLDIQYFGAGTRLSVL.